What follows are 28 T cell receptor beta chains derived from one specimen sequenced in a study of sequential checkpoint blockade in melanoma. Treatment here: randomized to nivolumab then ipilimumab (arm A) or the reverse (arm B). Measured with immunoSEQ multiplex PCR; TCRdb has only the in-frame clones, and not every one. The sample has about 8,400 clones; under 95% are singletons. Sequencing used CD8+ T cells sorted from blood (inferred from file names), obtained from a patient given nivolumab and ipilimumab in sequence. The receptors originated from a human donor with melanoma.

This sequence joins TRBV5-6 and TRBJ1-2; D remains unclear. Trimming took off 0 bases at V and 6 bases at J, with 12 bases between the two ends. Germline V gives CDR1 SGHDT, CDR2 YYEEEE. This CDR3 is built from 14 residues. CDR3 sequence: CASSLASRSDGYTF. For the CDR3, the DNA is TGTGCCAGCAGCTTGGCCTCCAGATCCGATGGCTACACCTTC.

CDR3 in amino acids: CASSYGTGPYEQYF. In nucleotides, the CDR3 is TGTGCCAGCAGTTACGGGACAGGGCCCTACGAGCAGTACTTC. The rearrangement joins TRBV6-5 to TRBJ2-5, with 9 bases that match TRBD1. The closer fit of TRBJ2-7 to the DNA end suggests the J call may be wrong. Looked up from germline, CDR1 is MNHEY and CDR2 is SVGAGI. The CDR3 loop spans 14 amino acids.

V usage is TRBV7-2 and J usage is TRBJ1-2; tentative D call: TRBD1 (5 bases). Trimming removed 3 bases from V and 8 bases from J, with 10 bases in between. Germline CDR1 SGHTA, CDR2 FQGNSA. This CDR3 region has 12 residues. This CDR3 is CASSLEGTGYTF. CDR3 DNA: TGTGCCAGCAGCTTGGAGGGGACCGGCTACACCTTC.

The chain recombines TRBV27 with TRBJ1-5; D gene unclear. Germline values: CDR1 MNHEY, CDR2 SMNVEV (reference sequence). V was trimmed by 4 bases and J by 4 bases, leaving 8 bases between them. The CDR3 extends over 13 amino acids. DNA of the CDR3: TGTGCCAGCAGTTACAGCTTGAATCAGCCCCAGCATTTT. As protein: CASSYSLNQPQHF.

This clone was picked up one time. J is TRBJ2-7 and V is TRBV7-9, with 7 bases that match TRBD1. The CDR3 runs to 12 residues. Looked up from germline, CDR1 is SEHNR and CDR2 is FQNEAQ (reference sequence). Germline trimming cut 11 bases from V and 6 bases from J; bases unmatched to any gene: 10. The CDR3 here is CASSRGPLEQYF. Written as DNA, the CDR3 is TGTGCCTCTTCTAGGGGGCCCCTCGAGCAGTACTTC.

The V and J genes are TRBV30 and TRBJ1-5; 7 positions match TRBD1. Germline trimming cut 8 bases from V and 6 bases from J; bases unmatched to any gene: 10. The CDR3 is made up of 13 amino acids. CDR1 is GTSNPN and CDR2 is SVGIG in the germline V gene (reference sequence). CDR3 bases: TGTGCCAGGGGGGAACAGGGGAGTCAGCCCCAGCATTTT. Residues: CARGEQGSQPQHF.

The rearrangement links TRBV30 to TRBJ1-5; 10 nucleotides line up with TRBD1. V shed 4 bases, J shed 4 bases, and the junction held 4 bases outside the gene matches. The CDR3 consists of 14 residues. Germline V gene sequence: CDR1 GTSNPN, CDR2 SVGIG (reference sequence). CDR3 amino acids: CAWNLGQGNQPQHF. CDR3 in DNA: TGTGCCTGGAATTTGGGACAGGGGAATCAGCCCCAGCATTTT.

The rearrangement uses TRBV5-6 and TRBJ2-7, with D uncertain. There are 13 residues in the CDR3. Germline CDR1 reads SGHDT; CDR2 reads YYEEEE. Between the trimmed V and J ends, which lost 1 base and 0 bases, there was a span of 5 bases. The CDR3, as DNA: TGTGCCAGCAGCTTGACACACTCCTACGAGCAGTACTTC. Its translation is CASSLTHSYEQYF.

The V gene is TRBV5-1, the J gene TRBJ1-2; 9 bases agree with TRBD1. Trimming took 4 bases from V and 4 from J; bases not matched to a gene: 11. From germline, CDR1 is SGHRS and CDR2 YFSETQ. CDR3 length: 16 residues. CDR3 amino acids: CASSGITGQGSYGYTF. The DNA of the CDR3 is TGCGCCAGCAGCGGGATTACGGGACAGGGATCCTATGGCTACACCTTC. The full variable domain, completed using reference TRBV5-1 and TRBJ1-2, is KAGVTQTPRYLIKTRGQQVTLSCSPISGHRSVSWYQQTPGQGLQFLFEYFSETQRNKGNFPGRFSGRQFSNSRSEMNVSTLELGDSALYLCASSGITGQGSYGYTFGSGTRLTVV.

This clone was detected only once. CDR3 nucleotide sequence: TGTGCCAGCAGCGTGGGAGTTCCAGGGGGCGTCAACACTGAAGCTTTCTTT. This translates into CASSVGVPGGVNTEAFF. This chain connects TRBV5-6 to TRBJ1-1; 8 bases map to TRBD1. From germline, CDR1 is SGHDT and CDR2 YYEEEE. CDR3 size: 17 residues. Trimming at V came to 4 bases and at J to 2 bases, leaving 13 bases not matched to a gene.

This clone is a singleton in its sample. This chain links TRBV5-4 with TRBJ2-7; 11 bases are shared with TRBD1. V shed 2 bases, J shed 6 bases, and the junction held 7 bases outside the gene matches. The CDR3 covers 15 residues. Germline assignment: CDR1 SGHNT and CDR2 YYREEE (reference sequence). The CDR3 spells CASSFLGQGAREQYF. CDR3 bases: TGTGCCAGCAGCTTTCTCGGACAGGGGGCTCGCGAGCAGTACTTC.

V gene TRBV6-5 combines with J gene TRBJ1-3; TRBD1 agrees at 9 bases. This CDR3 spans 14 amino acids. In germline, CDR1 is MNHEY, CDR2 SVGAGI. The V segment lost 4 bases and the J segment 8 bases; nucleotides outside the gene matches: 6. This CDR3 is CASSLGQGTHTIYF. The CDR3 DNA sequence: TGTGCCAGCAGTTTAGGACAGGGGACGCACACCATATATTTT.

This chain links TRBV27 with TRBJ2-7; tentatively, D is TRBD1 (6 bases). V lost 5 bases and J 2 bases, leaving 10 bases between the germline ends. Per the germline V gene, CDR1 is MNHEY and CDR2 is SMNVEV (reference sequence). CDR3 size: 13 residues. CDR3 protein: CASSGRTAYEQYF. The DNA of the CDR3 is TGTGCCAGCAGTGGAAGGACAGCCTACGAGCAGTACTTC.

The J gene is TRBJ2-7, the V gene TRBV5-6, with TRBD1 matching 12 bases. J was trimmed by 3 bases and V by 4 bases; bases with no gene match: 8. The CDR3 has 16 residues. Germline V gives CDR1 SGHDT, CDR2 YYEEEE. CDR3 amino acids: CASSPGTGGNHYEQYV. CDR3 in DNA: TGTGCCAGCAGCCCGGGGACAGGGGGCAATCACTACGAGCAGTACGTC.

The genes are TRBV7-9 and TRBJ2-7, with 8 bases matching TRBD1. V dropped 4 bases and J dropped 0; count of bases not matched to a gene: 5. CDR1 and CDR2 (germline): SEHNR, FQNEAQ (reference sequence). This CDR3 has 15 amino acids. The CDR3 loop is CASSSRDRSSYEQYF. CDR3 coding DNA: TGTGCCAGCAGCTCCCGGGACAGGAGCTCCTACGAGCAGTACTTC.

This clone was observed once. This chain joins TRBV10-2 and TRBJ1-1, with D perhaps matching TRBD1 (6 bases). From germline, CDR1 is WSHSY and CDR2 SAAADI. Trimming cost V 5 bases and J 6 bases, with 13 bases left between them. This CDR3 is built from 13 residues. The CDR3 DNA reads TGCGCCAGCAGTTGGGGGGAGGGGGCTGAAGCTTTCTTT. Translating it yields CASSWGEGAEAFF.

The rearrangement links TRBV5-4 to TRBJ2-7; 9 bases fit TRBD1. The CDR3 has 14 residues. Germline CDR1 SGHNT, CDR2 YYREEE (reference sequence). The junction had 2 bases not matched to a gene; V was cut back by 3 bases and J by 1 base. In DNA, the CDR3 is TGTGCCAGCAGCTACGGGACAGGGTCCTACGAGCAGTACTTC. It yields the protein CASSYGTGSYEQYF.

This clone appeared a few times. The chain is built from TRBV19 and TRBJ1-1; a weak D match, TRBD1 (5 bases). CDR3 length equals 12 residues. Looked up from germline, CDR1 is LNHDA and CDR2 is SQIVND (reference sequence). The germline V and J ends were trimmed by 5 bases and 7 bases, with 11 bases remaining between them. The CDR3 region is CASSRGVSEAFF. Here the CDR3 DNA reads TGTGCCAGTAGTCGGGGGGTTAGTGAAGCTTTCTTT.

The chain couples TRBV7-7 to TRBJ1-3; no definite D call. Germline-derived CDR1 and CDR2 are SSHAT and FNYEAQ (reference sequence). The CDR3 totals 13 residues. Trimming stripped 5 bases from V and 4 bases from J, with 9 bases between. CDR3 residues: CASSTRWGNTIYF. For the CDR3, the DNA is TGTGCCAGCAGCACTAGGTGGGGAAACACCATATATTTT.

This sequence joins TRBV27 and TRBJ1-2, with 7 bases aligning to TRBD1. The V and J ends lost 2 bases and 2 bases, in that order; junction bases with no gene match: 8. Germline CDR1 MNHEY, CDR2 SMNVEV (reference sequence). The CDR3 extends over 16 amino acids. The CDR3 loop reads CASSLLNRGTNYGYTF. The CDR3 bases are TGTGCCAGCAGTTTACTAAACAGGGGAACGAACTATGGCTACACCTTC.

V usage is TRBV27 and J usage is TRBJ2-1, with 9 bases aligning to TRBD1. The CDR3 loop spans 15 amino acids. The V and J ends lost 1 base and 8 bases, in that order; junction bases with no gene match: 6. Germline V CDR1 and CDR2: MNHEY, SMNVEV (reference sequence). CDR3 sequence (DNA): TGTGCCAGCAGTTTATTACAGGGGGCGTACCATGAGCAGTTCTTC. It translates to CASSLLQGAYHEQFF.

This clone was found once. This chain connects TRBV28 to TRBJ1-1; the D gene is possibly TRBD1 (5 bases). This CDR3 has 13 residues. In germline, CDR1 is MDHEN, CDR2 SYDVKM. V lost 5 bases to trimming and J lost 1 base, with 8 bases between them. DNA for the CDR3: TGTGCCAGCAGTCCCCAGGGGAACACTGAAGCTTTCTTT. Protein sequence: CASSPQGNTEAFF.

The rearrangement uses TRBV5-1 and TRBJ2-7, with unresolved D. The CDR3 length is 13 residues. V shed 0 bases and J shed 3 bases, with 7 bases lying between them. CDR1 is SGHRS and CDR2 is YFSETQ in the germline V gene. CDR3 residues: CASSLASFYEQYF. The CDR3 coding sequence is TGCGCCAGCAGCTTGGCCTCGTTCTACGAGCAGTACTTC.

The V call is TRBV29-1, the J call TRBJ1-2, with 10 bases lining up with TRBD1. This CDR3 has 14 residues. Looked up from germline, CDR1 is SQVTM and CDR2 is ANQGSEA. Unmatched junction bases numbered 11, after V lost 4 bases and J lost 9 bases. CDR3 sequence: CSVAGTGAPRSYTF. The CDR3 DNA reads TGCAGCGTTGCGGGGACAGGGGCCCCGAGGAGCTACACCTTC. Together with reference TRBV29-1 and TRBJ1-2, the CDR3 gives the full variable domain: SAVISQKPSRDICQRGTSLTIQCQVDSQVTMMFWYRQQPGQSLTLIATANQGSEATYESGFVIDKFPISRPNLTFSTLTVSNMSPEDSSIYLCSVAGTGAPRSYTFGSGTRLTVV.

In nucleotides, the CDR3 is TGTGCCAGCAGCTGGAGGGGGGGCAGCAATCAGCCCCAGCATTTT. This translates into CASSWRGGSNQPQHF. The genes are TRBV5-5 and TRBJ1-5, with D tentatively TRBD1 (6 bases). This CDR3 spans 15 amino acids. Germline CDR1 is SGHKS and CDR2 is YYEKEE (reference sequence). The ends were cut back, 3 bases at V and 1 base at J, with 11 bases in the middle. Supplemented by reference TRBV5-5 and TRBJ1-5, the full variable domain reads DAGVTQSPTHLIKTRGQQVTLRCSPISGHKSVSWYQQVLGQGPQFIFQYYEKEERGRGNFPDRFSARQFPNYSSELNVNALLLGDSALYLCASSWRGGSNQPQHFGDGTRLSIL.

The CDR3 bases are TGTGCCATCAGTGATGCCGAGGACCAGCATTTT. As protein: CAISDAEDQHF. The gene calls are TRBV10-3 and TRBJ1-5; D is uncertain. V lost 3 bases to trimming and J lost 12 bases, with 9 bases between them. Germline CDR1 reads ENHRY; CDR2 reads SYGVKD. The CDR3 length is 11 residues.

This chain links TRBV5-4 with TRBJ2-7, with 11 nucleotides matching TRBD2. The J segment lost 2 bases and the V segment lost 4 bases, leaving 2 bases of the junction unmatched. CDR3 length: 14 amino acids. The germline gives CDR1 SGHNT, CDR2 YYREEE (reference sequence). CDR3 DNA: TGTGCCAGCAGCCTTAGCGGGAGGGCCTACGAGCAGTACTTC. This sequence encodes CASSLSGRAYEQYF.

This chain links TRBV29-1 with TRBJ1-1; D is perhaps TRBD1 (5 bases). Trimming removed 6 bases at V and 4 bases at J, with 9 bases between. The CDR3 contains 11 residues. The V gene's germline CDR1 is SQVTM and CDR2 ANQGSEA. The CDR3 nucleotides are TGCAGCGTCGGTAGGGGCACTGAAGCTTTCTTT. It yields the protein CSVGRGTEAFF.